These 10 T cell receptor beta chains were all obtained from the same sample, sequenced in a study of cytomegalovirus exposure and HLA in healthy donors. PCR involved 60 Vbeta and 13 Jbeta primers. Generated by immunoSEQ multiplex PCR, the TCRdb table keeps only in-frame clones and is missing some. The sample shows about 140,000 clones, around 80% of them seen only once. Sequencing was carried out using PBMCs. All receptors derive from a man aged 30 to 39 in good health and CMV-seropositive.

The chain is built from TRBV6-5 and TRBJ1-2; the D gene is possibly TRBD1 (5 bases). Germline CDR1 is MNHEY and CDR2 is SVGAGI. V was trimmed by 8 bases and J by 1 base, leaving 8 bases between them. The CDR3 runs 12 residues. CDR3 sequence: CASADSNYGYTF. The CDR3 DNA reads TGTGCCAGCGCCGACAGTAACTATGGCTACACCTTC.

V gene TRBV2 combines with J gene TRBJ1-1, with D hard to call. The V gene's germline CDR1 is SNHLY and CDR2 FYNNEI. The CDR3 length is 14 residues. V dropped 1 base and J dropped 4 bases, with 10 bases sitting between them. The CDR3 region has the DNA TGTGCCAGCAGTGAAGTATTGCGTGGCACTGAAGCTTTCTTT. It is translated as CASSEVLRGTEAFF.

The V call is TRBV7-9, the J call TRBJ2-3, with 13 bases aligning to TRBD2. The germline gives CDR1 SEHNR, CDR2 FQNEAQ (reference sequence). The CDR3 totals 16 residues. Trimming took 4 bases from V and 4 from J; bases not matched to a gene: 5. The CDR3 sequence: CASSSGTSGNPDTQYF. CDR3 nucleotide sequence: TGTGCCAGCAGCTCAGGGACTAGCGGGAACCCAGATACGCAGTATTTT.

The chain links TRBV14 to TRBJ2-1; 9 bases agree with TRBD1. Germline assignment: CDR1 SGHDN and CDR2 FVKESK. The CDR3 contains 17 residues. J was trimmed by 3 bases and V by 2 bases; bases with no gene match: 8. CDR3 residues: CASSQLWETGGYNEQFF. In DNA form, the CDR3 reads TGTGCCAGCAGCCAACTCTGGGAGACAGGGGGCTACAATGAGCAGTTCTTC.

The gene calls are TRBV6-1 and TRBJ2-2; 7 bases are shared with TRBD1. The trim removed 8 bases at V and 6 bases at J, leaving 6 bases unmatched. The CDR3 covers 13 residues. CDR1 and CDR2 (germline): MNHNS, SASEGT. The CDR3 sequence is CASPGQFPGELFF. CDR3 in DNA: TGTGCCAGCCCGGGACAGTTTCCCGGGGAGCTGTTTTTT.

This clone was detected once. This chain connects TRBV27 to TRBJ2-1; TRBD2 agrees at 7 bases. V lost 7 bases, J lost 8 bases, and 8 bases stayed unmatched. The CDR3 totals 13 residues. CDR1 is MNHEY, CDR2 SMNVEV, per germline (reference sequence). DNA for the CDR3: TGTGCCAGCAAGAGACTAGCAGGCTATGAGCAGTTCTTC. It codes for CASKRLAGYEQFF.

As concerns this clone: At one end the junction does not follow the germline gene, possibly because of a read error. This chain joins TRBV28 and TRBJ2-2; TRBD2 matches at 8 bases. CDR1 MDHEN and CDR2 SYDVKM come from the germline V gene. The CDR3 sequence is 13 residues long. The CDR3 DNA sequence: TGTGCCAGCACTTTAGCGGGGACCGGGGAGCTGTTTTTT. Its protein product is CASTLAGTGELFF.

This chain uses TRBV2 with TRBJ2-1; D unclear. CDR3 size: 16 residues. From germline, CDR1 is SNHLY and CDR2 FYNNEI. The V end was cut by 4 bases, the J end by 0 bases, with 13 bases between. As DNA, the CDR3 is TGTGCCAGCAGTGCCTCTGGTAGGAGCTCCTACAATGAGCAGTTCTTC. Protein: CASSASGRSSYNEQFF. Variable domain in full (rest from reference TRBV2 and TRBJ2-1): EPEVTQTPSHQVTQMGQEVILRCVPISNHLYFYWYRQILGQKVEFLVSFYNNEISEKSEIFDDQFSVERPDGSNFTLKIRSTKLEDSAMYFCASSASGRSSYNEQFFGPGTRLTVL.

This chain uses TRBV19 with TRBJ2-7, with D possibly being TRBD2 (6 bases). V was clipped by 5 bases and J by 6 bases, with 17 bases between them. This CDR3 region has 14 residues. Germline loops: CDR1 LNHDA, CDR2 SQIVND (reference sequence). The CDR3 loop is CASSPFGGSGEQYF. Here the CDR3 DNA reads TGTGCCAGTAGTCCCTTCGGGGGATCGGGCGAGCAGTACTTC. Looking up the rest from reference TRBV19 and TRBJ2-7 gives the full variable domain: DGGITQSPKYLFRKEGQNVTLSCEQNLNHDAMYWYRQDPGQGLRLIYYSQIVNDFQKGDIAEGYSVSREKKESFPLTVTSAQKNPTAFYLCASSPFGGSGEQYFGPGTRLTVT.

V and J are TRBV28 and TRBJ1-2; the D gene is possibly TRBD1 (6 bases). The CDR3 spans 12 residues. Germline V lookup: CDR1 MDHEN, CDR2 SYDVKM. V lost 5 bases to trimming and J lost 5 bases, with 9 bases between them. The CDR3 loop is CASSLQGYGYTF. The CDR3 region has the DNA TGTGCCAGCAGTCTACAGGGTTATGGCTACACCTTC.